The clone carrying this T cell receptor beta chain was found many times. Its antigen is unidentified. With V trimmed by 4 bases and J by 0 bases, 10 bases remained unmatched. The CDR3 sequence is 18 residues long. Germline loops: CDR1 LGHNA, CDR2 YNFKEQ. Alongside a J-beta primer mix, a sample-barcoded 5' primer served in a second PCR lasting roughly 6 to 11 cycles. In TCRdb, the 5' RACE reads were re-called with MiXCR into one record per CDR3 protein. The sample has over 550,000 distinct CDR3 sequences, roughly 31% seen once; the top ten hold approximately 14%. The data were taken from a study of blood T cells in healthy people across ages. Findings and caveats of the study: In these data, TCR beta diversity tracked strongly with naive T cell percentage.

The sequenced material came from blood. The receptor comes from a woman over 75 in good health. This chain joins TRBV4-2 and TRBJ2-3; 10 nucleotides match TRBD2. The CDR3 protein is CASSLSSGGRTSTDTQYF. CDR3 nucleotides: TGTGCCAGCAGCCTGTCTAGCGGGGGACGAACTAGCACAGATACGCAGTATTTT.